This TCR beta chain comes out of a study of blood T cell repertoires in COVID-19. Overall study context: COVID-19 samples from acute and convalescent phases originated in the United States, Italy and Spain.

V was cut by 8 bases and J by 4 bases, with 23 bases left in between. Germline CDR1 reads WNHNN; CDR2 reads SYGVQD (reference sequence). The CDR3 extends over 16 amino acids. In the original processing: Cell counts per sample came from amplifying reference gene primers. Profiled with immunoSEQ multiplex PCR; TCRdb holds only in-frame clones, not every one. Clone size and V and J calls were adopted from that table, with D and trimming inferred from the DNA. The sample contains roughly 250,000 clones, 88% of which appear only once. The sequenced sample consisted of peripheral blood. This clonotype was sampled from a middle-aged woman who had recovered from COVID-19. The rearrangement links TRBV10-1 to TRBJ1-2, with D uncertain. The CDR3 bases are TGCGCCAGCCCGACCCCGCTTCGGAGGAGCCTCTATGGCTACACCTTC. It encodes CASPTPLRRSLYGYTF.